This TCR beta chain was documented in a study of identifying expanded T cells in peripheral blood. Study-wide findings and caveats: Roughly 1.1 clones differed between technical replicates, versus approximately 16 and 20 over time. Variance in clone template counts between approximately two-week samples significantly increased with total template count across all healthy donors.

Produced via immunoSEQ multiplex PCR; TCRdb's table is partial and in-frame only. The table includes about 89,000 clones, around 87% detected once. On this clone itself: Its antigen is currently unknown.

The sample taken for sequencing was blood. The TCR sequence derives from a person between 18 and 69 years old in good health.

CDR3 sequence reads: CASSLLGGLTNSPLHF. CDR3 in DNA: TGCGCCAGCAGCCTATTAGGAGGGCTGACCAATTCACCCCTCCACTTT. V usage is TRBV4-1 and J usage is TRBJ1-6, with no clear D. Germline CDR1 reads MGHRA; CDR2 reads YSYEKL. The CDR3 has 16 residues. V lost 4 bases, J lost 7 bases, and 17 bases lay in between.